These 11 T cell receptor beta chains were all obtained from the same sample, sequenced in a study of neurological immune-mediated disorders. TCRdb analysed the 5' RACE reads with MiXCR anew, one entry per CDR3 protein. The sample lists about 120,000 distinct CDR3 sequences; about 3.4% were seen once. The sample consisted of PBMCs. The receptors here all came from a woman aged 30 to 39 with multiple sclerosis.

This clonotype showed up just a few times. CDR3 in amino acids: CASSRGTSGGPTDTQYF. The CDR3 bases are TGTGCCAGCAGCCGAGGGACTAGCGGGGGACCCACAGATACGCAGTATTTT. The chain uses TRBV11-2 and TRBJ2-3; 14 bases are shared with TRBD2. The CDR3 covers 17 residues. Germline V gives CDR1 SGHAT, CDR2 FQNNGV. V shed 5 bases and J 2 bases; nucleotides not matched to a gene: 6.

This clonotype has a count of ten or more. The DNA of the CDR3 is TGTGCCAGCAGCCCCTCAGGCGGGCAGGGCTTTGGCTACACCTTC. It is translated as CASSPSGGQGFGYTF. The J gene is TRBJ1-2, the V gene TRBV9; D might be TRBD1 (5 bases). Germline CDR1 SGDLS, CDR2 YYNGEE. Trimming stripped 4 bases from V and 7 bases from J, with 20 bases between. The CDR3 has 15 residues.

This clonotype was found many times. V is TRBV20-1 and J is TRBJ2-3, with a weak D call TRBD2 (7 bases). Germline CDR1 DFQATT, CDR2 SNEGSKA (reference sequence). The CDR3 length is 16 residues. Trimming cost V 4 bases and J 2 bases, with 19 bases left between them. CDR3 nucleotides: TGCAGTGCTATAAGAGATAGGGGGGGCTTCACAGATACGCAGTATTTT. Its translation: CSAIRDRGGFTDTQYF.

This clonotype was detected many times. The chain couples TRBV5-1 to TRBJ2-3, with D possibly being TRBD2 (6 bases). The CDR3 totals 13 residues. CDR1 SGHRS and CDR2 YFSETQ come from the germline V gene. Deletions cut 7 bases from V and 2 bases from J, with 11 bases between. The CDR3 DNA reads TGCGCCAGCCGGGACTTCGACACAGATACGCAGTATTTT. Its protein product is CASRDFDTDTQYF.

This clonotype came up many times. This chain links TRBV29-1 with TRBJ2-3; D tentatively fits TRBD1 or TRBD2 (6 bases each). This CDR3 contains 13 residues. Germline V lookup: CDR1 SQVTM, CDR2 ANQGSEA. Trimming stripped 8 bases from V and 1 base from J, with 13 bases between. The DNA for the CDR3 is TGCAGCTCCACTAGGGGGGGCACAGATACGCAGTATTTT. Protein sequence: CSSTRGGTDTQYF.

This clonotype was found many times. This chain joins TRBV6-1 and TRBJ1-5; 7 bases map to TRBD1. Unmatched junction bases numbered 11, after V lost 8 bases and J lost 7 bases. This CDR3 has 14 residues. Germline loops: CDR1 MNHNS, CDR2 SASEGT. The chain's CDR3 is CASDLRGQGQPQHF. The CDR3 DNA reads TGTGCCAGCGATTTGAGGGGGCAAGGACAGCCCCAGCATTTT.

This clonotype was recorded at least ten times. The rearrangement links TRBV27 to TRBJ2-5; 12 bases fit TRBD1. CDR3 size: 15 residues. J lost 4 bases, V lost 5 bases, and 5 bases had no gene match. Germline V gene sequence: CDR1 MNHEY, CDR2 SMNVEV (reference sequence). CDR3 loop: CASSPRDRGRETQYF. CDR3 in DNA: TGTGCCAGCAGTCCCCGGGACAGGGGGCGAGAGACCCAGTACTTC.

This clonotype was observed at least ten times. The chain combines TRBV5-6 with TRBJ1-4, with D uncertain. The CDR3 is made up of 16 amino acids. Germline lookup yields CDR1 SGHDT and CDR2 YYEEEE. V lost 0 bases to trimming and J lost 2 bases, with 11 bases between them. For the CDR3, the DNA is TGTGCCAGCAGCTTGGGAGGTGGAAGGACTAATGAAAAACTGTTTTTT. Amino acids: CASSLGGGRTNEKLFF.

This clonotype has at least ten counts. The CDR3 loop reads CASSFLSSWGSGNQPQHF. In DNA form, the CDR3 reads TGTGCCAGCAGCTTTCTATCATCTTGGGGATCGGGCAATCAGCCCCAGCATTTT. This sequence joins TRBV7-8 and TRBJ1-5, with no clear D. V was trimmed by 3 bases and J by 2 bases, leaving 20 bases between them. This CDR3 contains 18 residues. Germline CDR1 SGHVS, CDR2 FQNEAQ.

This clonotype has at least ten counts. The gene calls are TRBV7-9 and TRBJ1-3; D gene unclear. The V gene's germline CDR1 is SEHNR and CDR2 FQNEAQ (reference sequence). CDR3 length: 14 amino acids. Trimming removed 5 bases at V and 3 bases at J, with 11 bases between. The CDR3 loop reads CASSAEAVGNTIYF. Written as DNA, the CDR3 is TGTGCCAGCAGCGCAGAGGCCGTTGGAAACACCATATATTTT.

This clonotype was seen many times. The chain employs TRBV29-1 and TRBJ1-2; unclear D gene. The CDR3 consists of 12 residues. Between the trimmed V and J ends, which lost 4 bases and 5 bases, there was a span of 11 bases. Germline V lookup: CDR1 SQVTM, CDR2 ANQGSEA. CDR3 protein: CSVGDSGYGYTF. For the CDR3, the DNA is TGCAGCGTTGGGGATTCGGGGTATGGCTACACCTTC.